These 17 T cell receptor beta chains were all obtained from the same sample, sequenced in a study of shared clonotypes between healthy human individuals. Sequencing was performed with immunoSEQ multiplex PCR; in TCRdb, only in-frame clones are kept and a portion is missing. This table has about 1.1 million clones, about 80% appearing once. The source material was memory CD4+ T cells from PBMCs. Documented subset: CD45RA-negative fraction. Receptors were obtained from a young man in good health. Some clones in this sample may be carry-over from other donors' samples.

This clone appeared a few times. The rearrangement joins TRBV2 to TRBJ2-2, with D perhaps matching TRBD1 (5 bases). This CDR3 region has 13 residues. Germline V gives CDR1 SNHLY, CDR2 FYNNEI. Trimming took off 7 bases at V and 5 bases at J, with 11 bases between the two ends. CDR3 residues: CASKKGPTGELFF. CDR3 DNA: TGTGCCAGCAAGAAGGGGCCGACCGGGGAGCTGTTTTTT.

In DNA, the CDR3 is TGTGCCAGCAGTTTTGACAGGGATGGGAGGCAGTACTTC. It translates to CASSFDRDGRQYF. The chain joins TRBV5-4 to TRBJ2-7; 7 bases match TRBD1. V shed 5 bases and J 9 bases; nucleotides not matched to a gene: 11. Germline loops: CDR1 SGHNT, CDR2 YYREEE (reference sequence). The CDR3 contains 13 residues.

The chain has TRBV27 and TRBJ2-1, with 8 bases lining up with TRBD2. V shed 4 bases, J shed 4 bases, and the junction held 9 bases outside the gene matches. Germline CDR1 and CDR2: MNHEY and SMNVEV (reference sequence). The CDR3 has 16 residues. The CDR3 DNA reads as TGTGCCAGCAGTTCACTTAGGCGGGAGGCTTACAATGAGCAGTTCTTC. It codes for CASSSLRREAYNEQFF.

This clone showed up many times. Sequence at one end of the junction differs from germline and may be a read error. The chain has TRBV28 and TRBJ1-5; tentatively, D is TRBD1 (6 bases). From germline, CDR1 is MDHEN and CDR2 SYDVKM. The CDR3 loop spans 12 amino acids. The CDR3 is CASSVNRDTQHF. The CDR3, as DNA: TGTGCCAGCAGTGTGAACCGGGACACCCAACATTTT. The full variable domain, rest sourced from reference TRBV28 and TRBJ1-5, is DVKVTQSSRYLVKRTGEKVFLECVQDMDHENMFWYRQDPGLGLRLIYFSYDVKMKEKGDIPEGYSVSREKKERFSLILESASTNQTSMYLCASSVNRDTQHFGDGTRLSIL.

Here the CDR3 reads CASSPSASTPYNEQFF. DNA for the CDR3: TGTGCCAGCAGCCCGAGCGCGTCGACCCCTTACAATGAGCAGTTCTTC. V usage is TRBV4-2 and J usage is TRBJ2-1; no reliable D call. V lost 4 bases, J lost 4 bases, and 17 bases lay in between. Germline CDR1 and CDR2: LGHNA and YNFKEQ. CDR3 length equals 16 residues.

Regarding this clone: Within the sample, other DNA sequences also encode this same CDR3. The gene calls are TRBV18 and TRBJ2-1; possible D gene TRBD1, 5 bases. Germline lookup yields CDR1 KGHSH and CDR2 LQKENI. Trimming left V 6 bases short and J 4 bases short, with 10 bases between. The CDR3 is 13 amino acids. The CDR3 spells CASSPQGYNEQFF. CDR3 DNA sequence: TGTGCCAGCTCGCCTCAGGGTTACAATGAGCAGTTCTTC.

This clone was observed many times. The chain couples TRBV14 to TRBJ2-1; maybe TRBD1 (6 bases). Germline V gives CDR1 SGHDN, CDR2 FVKESK. V lost 10 bases and J lost 7, with 20 bases in between. The CDR3 consists of 14 residues. The DNA for the CDR3 is TGTGCCACCTCACAGGGTCGCCTAGGGAATGAGCAGTTCTTC. Encoded protein: CATSQGRLGNEQFF.

The genes are TRBV7-9 and TRBJ1-2; D remains unclear. The CDR3 spans 12 residues. The V end lost 1 base, the J end lost 7 bases, and 7 bases lay between the germline ends. The germline gives CDR1 SEHNR, CDR2 FQNEAQ (reference sequence). CDR3 nucleotides: TGTGCCAGCAGCTTAGTAGGGCCTGGCTACACCTTC. It is translated as CASSLVGPGYTF.

The genes are TRBV27 and TRBJ2-2; 9 nucleotides align to TRBD1. The CDR3 is 15 residues long. The V gene's germline CDR1 is MNHEY and CDR2 SMNVEV (reference sequence). V lost 6 bases to trimming and J lost 5 bases; unmatched junction nucleotides: 7. The CDR3 sequence: CASRRGQGNTGELFF. The DNA for the CDR3 is TGTGCCAGCAGGCGGGGACAGGGTAATACCGGGGAGCTGTTTTTT.

This clone was counted between two and nine times. J is TRBJ1-2 and V is TRBV7-9; D is unresolved. The CDR3 has 14 residues. Germline V lookup: CDR1 SEHNR, CDR2 FQNEAQ (reference sequence). Trimming removed 5 bases from V and 8 bases from J, with 18 bases in between. The CDR3 is CASSPTQVWVGYTF. CDR3 nucleotides: TGTGCCAGCAGCCCGACGCAGGTATGGGTCGGCTACACCTTC.

A single count supports this clone. The chain carries TRBV5-1 and TRBJ1-1; D uncertain. The germline V gene encodes CDR1 SGHRS and CDR2 YFSETQ. The CDR3 sequence is 14 residues long. V was trimmed by 4 bases and J by 4 bases, leaving 14 bases between them. CDR3 DNA sequence: TGCGCCAGCAGCCCGCTAGTGGGTAGCACTGAAGCTTTCTTT. The encoded protein is CASSPLVGSTEAFF.

CDR3 sequence (DNA): TGTGCCAGCGAATTAAGGTCTAACTATGGCTACACCTTC. Protein sequence: CASELRSNYGYTF. V is TRBV28 and J is TRBJ1-2; D unresolved. The CDR3 is 13 residues long. Per germline, CDR1 MDHEN and CDR2 SYDVKM. V dropped 8 bases and J dropped 0 bases, with 10 bases sitting between them.

This clone was seen a handful of times. The rearrangement uses TRBV7-9 and TRBJ2-5; D ambiguous. The CDR3 is 14 residues long. V was shortened by 1 base and J by 3 bases, with 9 bases between the two germline ends. Germline V gives CDR1 SEHNR, CDR2 FQNEAQ (reference sequence). The CDR3 protein is CASSLVPQKETQYF. CDR3 nucleotides: TGTGCCAGCAGCTTAGTTCCCCAGAAAGAGACCCAGTACTTC.

The rearrangement links TRBV4-2 to TRBJ2-5; possibly TRBD1 or TRBD2 for D (5 bases each). Trimming removed 1 base from V and 3 bases from J, with 12 bases in between. CDR3 length equals 15 residues. Germline V gives CDR1 LGHNA, CDR2 YNFKEQ. CDR3 protein: CASSQGVGAEETQYF. In DNA form, the CDR3 reads TGTGCCAGCAGCCAAGGTGTCGGGGCGGAAGAGACCCAGTACTTC.

The chain employs TRBV2 and TRBJ2-7; 7 nucleotides match TRBD1. V was pared by 3 bases and J by 0 bases, with 8 bases of the junction left unmatched. Germline CDR1 and CDR2: SNHLY and FYNNEI. CDR3 length equals 16 residues. The CDR3 nucleotides are TGTGCCAGCAGTGAGGTTGATTGGGACAGCTCCTACGAGCAGTACTTC. Translating gives CASSEVDWDSSYEQYF.

The V gene is TRBV4-2, the J gene TRBJ1-1; D is possibly TRBD1 (5 bases). This CDR3 is 16 amino acids long. V lost 2 bases, J lost 2 bases, and 15 bases lay in between. Germline V lookup: CDR1 LGHNA, CDR2 YNFKEQ. Written as DNA, the CDR3 is TGTGCCAGCAGCCAACTTCAAAGGGACTTAAACACTGAAGCTTTCTTT. It is translated as CASSQLQRDLNTEAFF.

This clone turned up a few times. Different DNA sequences within this sample yield the same CDR3. The chain couples TRBV28 to TRBJ1-2, with a possible D match to TRBD1 (5 bases). V was shortened by 5 bases and J by 7 bases, with 11 bases between the two germline ends. The V gene's germline CDR1 is MDHEN and CDR2 SYDVKM. This CDR3 has 12 residues. The CDR3 DNA sequence: TGTGCCAGCAGTGCACCAGGGTTTGGCTACACCTTC. This sequence encodes CASSAPGFGYTF.